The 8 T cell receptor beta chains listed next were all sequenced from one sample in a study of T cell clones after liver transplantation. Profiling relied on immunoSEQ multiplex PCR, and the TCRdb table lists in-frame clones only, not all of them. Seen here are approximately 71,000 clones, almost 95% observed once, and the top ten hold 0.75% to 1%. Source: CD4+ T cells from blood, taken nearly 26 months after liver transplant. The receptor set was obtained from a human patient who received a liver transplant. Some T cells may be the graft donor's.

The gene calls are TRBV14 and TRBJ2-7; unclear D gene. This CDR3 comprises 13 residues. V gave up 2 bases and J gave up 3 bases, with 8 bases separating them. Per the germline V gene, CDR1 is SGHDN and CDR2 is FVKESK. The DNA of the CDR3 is TGTGCCAGCAGCCAAATCGACGGCTACGAGCAGTACTTC. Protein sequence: CASSQIDGYEQYF.

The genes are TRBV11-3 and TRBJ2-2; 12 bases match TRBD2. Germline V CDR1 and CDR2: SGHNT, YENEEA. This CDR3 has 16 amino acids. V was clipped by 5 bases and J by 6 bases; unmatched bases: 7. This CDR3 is CASSERLAGAPGELFF. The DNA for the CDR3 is TGTGCCAGCAGCGAGAGACTAGCGGGAGCCCCCGGGGAGCTGTTTTTT. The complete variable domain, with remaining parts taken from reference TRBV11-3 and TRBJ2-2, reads EAGVVQSPRYKIIEKKQPVAFWCNPISGHNTLYWYLQNLGQGPELLIRYENEEAVDDSQLPKDRFSAERLKGVDSTLKIQPAELGDSAVYLCASSERLAGAPGELFFGEGSRLTVL.

CDR3 region: CASSLDGVPVGGVFF. The CDR3 region has the DNA TGTGCCAGCAGCTTAGACGGCGTTCCGGTAGGGGGCGTTTTCTTC. The gene calls are TRBV7-2 and TRBJ2-1; 7 nucleotides agree with TRBD1. This CDR3 is 15 amino acids long. The V gene end was trimmed by 1 base and the J gene end by 16 bases; junction bases not matched to a gene: 16. CDR1 is SGHTA, CDR2 FQGNSA, per germline.

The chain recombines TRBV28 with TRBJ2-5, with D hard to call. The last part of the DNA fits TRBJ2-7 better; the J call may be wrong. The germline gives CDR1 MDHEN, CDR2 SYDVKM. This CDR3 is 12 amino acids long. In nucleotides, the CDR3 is TGTGCCAGCAGTTTTGGAGCCTACGAGCAGTACTTC. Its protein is CASSFGAYEQYF.

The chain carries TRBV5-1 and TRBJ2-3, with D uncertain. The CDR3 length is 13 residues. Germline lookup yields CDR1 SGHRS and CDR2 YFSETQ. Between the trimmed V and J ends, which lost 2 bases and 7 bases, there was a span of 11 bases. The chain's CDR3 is CASSLTQGNTQYF. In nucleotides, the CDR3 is TGCGCCAGCAGCTTAACCCAAGGCAATACGCAGTATTTT.

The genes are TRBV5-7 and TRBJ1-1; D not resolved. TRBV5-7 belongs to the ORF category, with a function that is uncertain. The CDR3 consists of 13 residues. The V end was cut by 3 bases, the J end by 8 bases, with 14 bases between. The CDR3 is CASSSYTEQEAFF. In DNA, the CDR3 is TGTGCCAGCAGCTCTTACACCGAGCAGGAAGCTTTCTTT.

The CDR3 coding sequence is TGTGCCACCAGCAGAGACCCAGATGAAAAACTGTTTTTT. The encoded protein is CATSRDPDEKLFF. The V and J genes are TRBV15 and TRBJ1-4, with unresolved D. This CDR3 contains 13 residues. Per the germline V gene, CDR1 is LNHNV and CDR2 is YYDKDF (reference sequence). Deletions cut 0 bases from V and 6 bases from J, with 5 bases between.

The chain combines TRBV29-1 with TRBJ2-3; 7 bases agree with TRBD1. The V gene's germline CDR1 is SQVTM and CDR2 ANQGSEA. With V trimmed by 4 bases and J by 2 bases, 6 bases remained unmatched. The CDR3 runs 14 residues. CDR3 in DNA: TGCAGCGTTGGCCCCGGGACAGCCACAGATACGCAGTATTTT. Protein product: CSVGPGTATDTQYF.